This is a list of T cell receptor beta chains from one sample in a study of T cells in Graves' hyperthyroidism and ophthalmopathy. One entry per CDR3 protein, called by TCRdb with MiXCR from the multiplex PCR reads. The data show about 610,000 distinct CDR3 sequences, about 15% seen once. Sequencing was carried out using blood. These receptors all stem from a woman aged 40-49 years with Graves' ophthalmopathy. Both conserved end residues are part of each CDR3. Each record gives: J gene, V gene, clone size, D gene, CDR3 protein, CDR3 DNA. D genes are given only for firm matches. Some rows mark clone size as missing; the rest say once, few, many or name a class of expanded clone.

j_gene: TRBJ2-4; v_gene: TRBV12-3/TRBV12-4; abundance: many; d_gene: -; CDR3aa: CASSRLRLFRGDIQYF; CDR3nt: TGTGCCAGCAGTCGACTTCGGCTCTTCAGGGGGGACATTCAGTACTTC
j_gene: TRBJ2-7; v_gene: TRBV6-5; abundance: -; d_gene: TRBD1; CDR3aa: CASSYSKYDRGINEQYF; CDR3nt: TGTGCCAGCAGTTACTCGAAATATGACAGGGGGATCAACGAGCAGTACTTC
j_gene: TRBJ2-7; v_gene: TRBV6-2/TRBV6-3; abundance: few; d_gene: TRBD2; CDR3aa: CASRPPGLAVIYEQYF; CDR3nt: TGTGCCAGCAGGCCTCCGGGACTAGCGGTTATCTACGAGCAGTACTTC
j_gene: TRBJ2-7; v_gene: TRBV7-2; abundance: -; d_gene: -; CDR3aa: CASSLGVESSYEQYF; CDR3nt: TGTGCCAGCAGCTTAGGGGTCGAAAGCTCCTACGAGCAGTACTTC
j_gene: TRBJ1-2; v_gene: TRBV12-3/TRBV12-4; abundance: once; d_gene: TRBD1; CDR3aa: CASSRRTGESGYTF; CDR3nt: TGTGCCAGCAGTCGAAGGACAGGGGAGTCTGGCTACACCTTC
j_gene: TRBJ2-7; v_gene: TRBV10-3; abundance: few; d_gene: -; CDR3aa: CAIRTGSNEQYF; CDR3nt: TGTGCCATCAGAACAGGGTCGAACGAGCAGTACTTC
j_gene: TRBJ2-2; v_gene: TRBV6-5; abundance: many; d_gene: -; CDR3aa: CASSPPGRTGELFF; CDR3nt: TGTGCCAGCAGCCCACCCGGGCGGACCGGGGAGCTGTTTTTT
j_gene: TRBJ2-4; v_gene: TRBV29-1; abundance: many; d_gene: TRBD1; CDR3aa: CSVEDHGDRGGNIQYF; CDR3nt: TGCAGCGTTGAAGATCACGGAGACAGGGGTGGGAACATTCAGTACTTC
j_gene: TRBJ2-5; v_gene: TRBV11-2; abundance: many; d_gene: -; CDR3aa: CASCDLQETQYF; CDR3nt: TGTGCCAGCTGCGACTTGCAAGAGACCCAGTACTTC
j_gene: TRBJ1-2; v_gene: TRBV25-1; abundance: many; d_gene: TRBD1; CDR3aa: CASSEFGVQGDGYTF; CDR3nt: TGTGCCAGCAGTGAATTCGGTGTCCAGGGGGACGGCTACACCTTC
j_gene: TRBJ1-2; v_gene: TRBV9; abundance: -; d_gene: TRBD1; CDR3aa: CASSRGGDRGREDGYTF; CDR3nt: TGTGCCAGCAGCCGAGGGGGGGACAGGGGGCGCGAGGATGGCTACACCTTC
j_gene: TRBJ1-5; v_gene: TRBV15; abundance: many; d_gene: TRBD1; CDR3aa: CATSRDRGLQPQHF; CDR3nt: TGTGCCACCAGCAGAGACAGGGGGCTTCAGCCCCAGCATTTT
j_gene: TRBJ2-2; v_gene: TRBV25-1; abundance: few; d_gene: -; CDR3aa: CASSSVAELTGELFF; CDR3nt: TGTGCCAGCAGTAGCGTAGCAGAACTCACCGGGGAGCTGTTTTTT
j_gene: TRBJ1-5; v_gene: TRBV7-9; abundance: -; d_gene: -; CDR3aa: CASILALGEPQHF; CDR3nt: TGTGCCAGCATCTTAGCGCTAGGGGAGCCCCAGCATTTT
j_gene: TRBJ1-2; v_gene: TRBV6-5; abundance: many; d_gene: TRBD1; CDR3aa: CASSTTGDYGYTF; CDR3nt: TGTGCCAGCAGTACGACAGGGGACTATGGCTACACCTTC
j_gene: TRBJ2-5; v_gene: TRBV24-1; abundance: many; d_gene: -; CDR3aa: CATSESETQYF; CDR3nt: TGTGCCACCAGTGAGTCGGAGACCCAGTACTTC
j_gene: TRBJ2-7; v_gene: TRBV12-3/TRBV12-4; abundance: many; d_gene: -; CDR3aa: CASRKGPYEQYF; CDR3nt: TGTGCCAGCAGAAAGGGCCCCTACGAGCAGTACTTC
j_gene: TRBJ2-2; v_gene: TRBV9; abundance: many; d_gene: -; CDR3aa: CASGVNSQNTGELFF; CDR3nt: TGTGCCAGCGGTGTGAACAGCCAAAACACCGGGGAGCTGTTTTTT
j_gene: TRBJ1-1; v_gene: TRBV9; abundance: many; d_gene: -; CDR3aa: CASSVDLGYMNTEAFF; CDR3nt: TGTGCCAGCAGCGTAGACCTCGGGTACATGAACACTGAAGCTTTCTTT
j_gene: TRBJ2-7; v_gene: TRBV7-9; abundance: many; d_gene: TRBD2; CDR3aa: CASSFSGRAAYEQYF; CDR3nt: TGTGCCAGCAGCTTTAGCGGGAGGGCCGCCTACGAGCAGTACTTC
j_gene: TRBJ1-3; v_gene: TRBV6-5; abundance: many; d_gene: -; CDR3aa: CASSSYSGNTIYF; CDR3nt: TGTGCCAGCAGCTCCTACTCTGGAAACACCATATATTTT
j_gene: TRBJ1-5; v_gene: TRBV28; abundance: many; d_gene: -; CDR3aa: CASSLGSGYRQPQHF; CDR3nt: TGTGCCAGCAGTTTGGGCAGTGGGTATCGTCAGCCCCAGCATTTT
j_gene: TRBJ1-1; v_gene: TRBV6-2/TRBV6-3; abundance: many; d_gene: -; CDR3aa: CASSYYRATEAFF; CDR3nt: TGTGCCAGCAGTTACTACAGGGCCACTGAAGCTTTCTTT
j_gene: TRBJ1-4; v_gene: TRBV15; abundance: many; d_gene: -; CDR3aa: CATSRETPKKLFF; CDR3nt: TGTGCCACCAGCAGAGAGACCCCCAAGAAACTGTTTTTT
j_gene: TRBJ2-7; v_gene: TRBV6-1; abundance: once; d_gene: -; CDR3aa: CASSEGLLTRGSFDEQYF; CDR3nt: TGTGCCAGCAGTGAAGGGTTACTCACTAGGGGGAGTTTCGACGAGCAGTACTTC
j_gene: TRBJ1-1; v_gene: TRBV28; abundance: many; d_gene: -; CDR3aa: CASMYWVEDTEAFF; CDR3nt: TGTGCCAGCATGTATTGGGTAGAGGACACTGAAGCTTTCTTT
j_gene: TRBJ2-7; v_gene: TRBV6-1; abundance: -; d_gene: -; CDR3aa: CASSDFRGVREQYF; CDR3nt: TGTGCCAGCAGTGACTTCCGGGGTGTGAGGGAGCAGTACTTC
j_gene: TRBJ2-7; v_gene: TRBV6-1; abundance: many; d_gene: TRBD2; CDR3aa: CASSGGGNSYEQYF; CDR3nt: TGTGCCAGCAGTGGGGGGGGTAACTCCTACGAGCAGTACTTC
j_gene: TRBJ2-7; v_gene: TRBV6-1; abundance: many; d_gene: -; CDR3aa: CASVDGPTYEQYF; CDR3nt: TGTGCCAGCGTGGACGGACCTACTTACGAGCAGTACTTC
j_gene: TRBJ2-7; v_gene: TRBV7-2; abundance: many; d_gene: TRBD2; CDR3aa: CASSLSGRGSSYEQYF; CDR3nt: TGTGCCAGCAGCCTTAGCGGGAGGGGTAGCTCCTACGAGCAGTACTTC
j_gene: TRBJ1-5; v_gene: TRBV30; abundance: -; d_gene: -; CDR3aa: CAWDRQIGQPQHF; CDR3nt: TGTGCCTGGGATCGACAAATTGGACAGCCCCAGCATTTT
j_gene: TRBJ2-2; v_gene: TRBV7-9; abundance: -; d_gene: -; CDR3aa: CASSTGVNTGELFF; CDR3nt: TGTGCCAGCAGCACGGGAGTCAACACCGGGGAGCTGTTTTTT
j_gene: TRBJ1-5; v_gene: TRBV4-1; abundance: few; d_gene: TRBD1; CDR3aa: CASSGDRVGQPQHF; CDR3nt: TGCGCCAGCAGCGGCGACAGGGTGGGACAGCCCCAGCATTTT
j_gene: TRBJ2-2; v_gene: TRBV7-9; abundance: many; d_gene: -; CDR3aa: CASSLAGPMVTGELFF; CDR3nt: TGTGCCAGCAGCTTAGCCGGGCCCATGGTCACCGGGGAGCTGTTTTTT
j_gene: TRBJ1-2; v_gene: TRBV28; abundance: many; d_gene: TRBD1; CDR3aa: CASSLAGTDPPRGYTF; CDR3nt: TGTGCCAGCAGTTTAGCCGGGACAGATCCTCCGCGTGGCTACACCTTC
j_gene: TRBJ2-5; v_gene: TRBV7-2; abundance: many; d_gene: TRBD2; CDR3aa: CASSFTSGRVGETQYF; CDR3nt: TGTGCCAGCAGCTTTACTAGCGGGAGGGTGGGGGAGACCCAGTACTTC
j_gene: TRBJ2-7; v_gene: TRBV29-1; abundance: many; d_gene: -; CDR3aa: CSVDAGIGPEQYF; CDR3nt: TGCAGCGTTGACGCGGGGATCGGCCCCGAGCAGTACTTC
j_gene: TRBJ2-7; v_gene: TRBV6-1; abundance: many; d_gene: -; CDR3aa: CASSLSGRAVEQYF; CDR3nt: TGTGCCAGCAGCCTCTCGGGTAGGGCAGTTGAGCAGTACTTC
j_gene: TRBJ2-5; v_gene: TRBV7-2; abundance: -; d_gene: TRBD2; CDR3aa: CASCLAGGPQETQYF; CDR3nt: TGTGCCAGCTGCTTAGCGGGAGGGCCGCAAGAGACCCAGTACTTC
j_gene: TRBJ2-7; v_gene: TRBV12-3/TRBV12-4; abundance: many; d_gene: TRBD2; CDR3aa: CASSLPSGSGEQYF; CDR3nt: TGTGCCAGCAGTTTGCCTAGCGGGAGCGGAGAGCAGTACTTC
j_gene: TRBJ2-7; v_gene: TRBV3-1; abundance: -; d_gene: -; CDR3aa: CASSPSGSGRYEQYF; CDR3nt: TGTGCCAGCAGCCCCTCGGGGAGCGGGCGGTACGAGCAGTACTTC
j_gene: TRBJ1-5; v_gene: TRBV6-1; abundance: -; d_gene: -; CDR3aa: CASRGVSQPQHF; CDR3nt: TGTGCCAGCAGGGGGGTGAGTCAGCCCCAGCATTTT
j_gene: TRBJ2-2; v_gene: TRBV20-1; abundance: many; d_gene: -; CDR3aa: CSASFAENTGELFF; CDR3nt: TGCAGTGCTAGTTTTGCGGAAAACACCGGGGAGCTGTTTTTT
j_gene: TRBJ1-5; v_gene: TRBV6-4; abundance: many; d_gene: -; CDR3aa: CASSTDSGINQPQHF; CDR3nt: TGTGCCAGCAGTACAGATTCAGGGATAAATCAGCCCCAGCATTTT
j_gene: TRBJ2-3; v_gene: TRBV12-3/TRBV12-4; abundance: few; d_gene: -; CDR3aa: CASSFLSSSDTQYF; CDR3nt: TGTGCCAGCAGTTTTTTGTCTAGCTCAGATACGCAGTATTTT
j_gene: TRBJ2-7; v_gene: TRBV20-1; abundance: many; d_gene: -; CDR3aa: CSARDAHEQYF; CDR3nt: TGCAGTGCTAGGGACGCGCACGAGCAGTACTTC
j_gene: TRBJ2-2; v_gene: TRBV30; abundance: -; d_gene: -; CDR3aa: CAWDKGGYTGELFF; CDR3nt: TGTGCCTGGGACAAAGGGGGATACACCGGGGAGCTGTTTTTT
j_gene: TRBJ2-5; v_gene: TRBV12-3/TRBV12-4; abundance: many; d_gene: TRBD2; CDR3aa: CASSRGLAGSGETQYF; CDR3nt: TGTGCCAGCAGCCGAGGACTAGCGGGATCTGGGGAGACCCAGTACTTC
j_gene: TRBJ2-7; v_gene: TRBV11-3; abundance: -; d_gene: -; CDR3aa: CASSPDPEEYEQYF; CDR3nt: TGTGCCAGCAGCCCAGATCCGGAGGAATACGAGCAGTACTTC
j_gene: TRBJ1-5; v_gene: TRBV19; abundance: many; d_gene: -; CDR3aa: CASSIAVNQPQHF; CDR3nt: TGTGCCAGTAGTATTGCCGTCAATCAGCCCCAGCATTTT
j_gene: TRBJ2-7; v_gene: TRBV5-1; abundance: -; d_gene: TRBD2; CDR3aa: CASRLAPTYEQYF; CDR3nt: TGCGCCAGCAGACTAGCGCCGACCTACGAGCAGTACTTC
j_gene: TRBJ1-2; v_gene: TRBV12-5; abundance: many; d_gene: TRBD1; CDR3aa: CASGSGTGAGGYTF; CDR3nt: TGTGCTAGTGGTTCGGGCACAGGGGCGGGCGGCTACACCTTC
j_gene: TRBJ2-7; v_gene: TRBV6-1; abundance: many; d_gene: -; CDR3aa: CASSGNNRDGLSPYEQYF; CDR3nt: TGTGCCAGCAGTGGAAATAATAGGGACGGGCTGAGTCCCTACGAGCAGTACTTC
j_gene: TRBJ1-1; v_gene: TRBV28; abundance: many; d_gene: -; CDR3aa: CASSLGYWAGRNTEAFF; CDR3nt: TGTGCCAGCAGTTTAGGTTATTGGGCGGGGCGGAACACTGAAGCTTTCTTT
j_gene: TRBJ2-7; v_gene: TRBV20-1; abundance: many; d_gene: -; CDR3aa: CSASVRQGSGFYEQYF; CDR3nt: TGCAGTGCTAGCGTCCGACAAGGGTCAGGATTCTACGAGCAGTACTTC